These 7 T cell receptor beta chains originate from one sample sequenced in a study of cytomegalovirus exposure and HLA in healthy donors. It was with 60 Vbeta and 13 Jbeta primers that the PCR ran. The assay was immunoSEQ multiplex PCR, and TCRdb's table has in-frame clones only and misses some. The data include about 170,000 clones; the top ten clones carry around 1.4%. Material for sequencing was PBMCs. The receptor set was obtained from a woman between 55 and 75 years old in good health and CMV-seronegative.

This chain connects TRBV7-7 to TRBJ1-1; 8 nucleotides line up with TRBD1. The germline V gene has CDR1 SSHAT and CDR2 FNYEAQ (reference sequence). The CDR3 runs to 13 residues. After removal of 5 bases from V and 5 bases from J, the junction contained 4 bases not matched to a gene. CDR3 in amino acids: CASSHRTGTEAFF. The CDR3 DNA reads TGTGCCAGCAGCCACCGGACAGGGACTGAAGCTTTCTTT.

Comments on this clone: No conserved phenylalanine or tryptophan is present at the end of the CDR3, so a read error is the likely explanation. The V gene is TRBV5-5, the J gene TRBJ1-2; weak D call: TRBD1 (5 bases). The CDR3 consists of 16 residues. V lost 4 bases and J 5 bases, leaving 21 bases between the germline ends. Germline assignment: CDR1 SGHKS and CDR2 YYEKEE (reference sequence). The DNA of the CDR3 is TGTGCCAGCAGCCCCCGGTGGACGTGGGAGGGGTATGGCTACACCCTC. It translates to CASSPRWTWEGYGYTL.

The CDR3 nucleotides are TGTGCCAGCAGCCTCGAGAGGCCCCTAAGGAACAATGAGCAGTTCTTC. This gives the protein CASSLERPLRNNEQFF. The J gene is TRBJ2-1, the V gene TRBV27; no clear D. The length of the CDR3 is 16 residues. CDR1 MNHEY and CDR2 SMNVEV come from the germline V gene (reference sequence). V was trimmed by 6 bases and J by 5 bases, leaving 20 bases between them.

This rearrangement joins TRBV15 to TRBJ2-7, with D possibly TRBD2 on 5 matching bases. V lost 0 bases to trimming and J lost 4 bases, with 13 bases between them. CDR1 and CDR2 (germline): LNHNV, YYDKDF (reference sequence). This CDR3 is built from 15 residues. This chain's CDR3 is CATSRDARGRYEQYF. The CDR3 coding sequence is TGTGCCACCAGCAGAGATGCTCGCGGGCGATACGAGCAGTACTTC.

The V gene is TRBV11-2, the J gene TRBJ1-2; 7 bases map to TRBD1. V shed 5 bases, J shed 2 bases, and the junction held 5 bases outside the gene matches. Germline V gives CDR1 SGHAT, CDR2 FQNNGV. The CDR3 contains 14 residues. CDR3 protein: CASSHSTGNYGYTF. CDR3 DNA sequence: TGTGCCAGCAGCCACTCGACAGGGAACTATGGCTACACCTTC.

The V call is TRBV14, the J call TRBJ1-2, with 8 bases fitting TRBD1. The CDR3 is 13 amino acids. Trimming removed 4 bases from V and 6 bases from J; junction bases left unmatched: 4. Germline CDR1 and CDR2: SGHDN and FVKESK. CDR3 sequence: CASSRQGQDGYTF. CDR3 in DNA: TGTGCCAGCAGCCGACAGGGGCAGGATGGCTACACCTTC. The full variable domain, in which reference TRBV14 and TRBJ1-2 provide the parts outside the CDR3, is EAGVTQFPSHSVIEKGQTVTLRCDPISGHDNLYWYRRVMGKEIKFLLHFVKESKQDESGMPNNRFLAERTGGTYSTLKVQPAELEDSGVYFCASSRQGQDGYTFGSGTRLTVV.

The V gene is TRBV10-1, the J gene TRBJ2-3; TRBD2 agrees at 9 bases. J lost 1 base, V lost 7 bases, and 18 bases had no gene match. Per the germline V gene, CDR1 is WNHNN and CDR2 is SYGVQD (reference sequence). This CDR3 comprises 19 residues. This CDR3 reads CASTPHGLRGLARTDTQYF. The DNA for the CDR3 is TGCGCCAGCACCCCCCACGGACTGCGGGGACTAGCCCGCACAGATACGCAGTATTTT.